This T cell receptor beta chain was identified during a study of cytotoxic CD8 clonotypes in ibrutinib-treated CLL. Study-level information: Among responders, around 25 were partial and 2 complete; after median 68 months, approximately 15 stayed remitted and some 12 progressed.

Study-wide results and limits: Higher circulating CD8+ T-cell counts strongly accompanied higher baseline clonality, above age-matched healthy donors. Sampling schedules were unmatched across sustained-remission and progressing patients. Under treatment, the uncommon public clonotypes either contracted or remained stable.

Sequencing was performed with immunoSEQ multiplex PCR; in TCRdb, only in-frame clones are kept and a portion is missing. This table holds around 91,000 clones, just over 85% found once. A note on this clone: Its antigen is not known.

The sample here was PBMCs, taken before ibrutinib treatment. The receptor was isolated from a human donor with chronic lymphocytic leukemia.

CDR3 sequence reads: CASSKKPGSVQPQHF. The CDR3 DNA reads TGTGCCAGCAGTAAAAAGCCAGGGTCGGTTCAGCCCCAGCATTTT. The V call is TRBV6-5, the J call TRBJ1-5, with D tentatively TRBD1 (5 bases). Germline V gene lookup returns CDR1 MNHEY and CDR2 SVGAGI. The CDR3 has 15 amino acids. V dropped 5 bases and J dropped 6 bases, with 17 bases sitting between them.